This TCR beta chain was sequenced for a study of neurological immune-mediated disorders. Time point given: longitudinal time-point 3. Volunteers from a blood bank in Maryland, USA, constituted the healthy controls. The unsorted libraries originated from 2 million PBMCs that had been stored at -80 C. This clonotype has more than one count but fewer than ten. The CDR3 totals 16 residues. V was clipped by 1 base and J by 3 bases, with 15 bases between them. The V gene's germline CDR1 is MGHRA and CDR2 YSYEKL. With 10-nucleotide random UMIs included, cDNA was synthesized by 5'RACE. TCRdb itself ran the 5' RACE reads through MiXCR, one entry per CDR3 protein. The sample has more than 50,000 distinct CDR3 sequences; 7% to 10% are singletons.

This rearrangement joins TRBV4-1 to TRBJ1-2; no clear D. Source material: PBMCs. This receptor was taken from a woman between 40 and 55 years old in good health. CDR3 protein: CASSQVIRSLDYGYTF. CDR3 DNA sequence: TGCGCCAGCAGCCAAGTCATCAGGTCTTTAGACTATGGCTACACCTTC.